The present entry profiles one T cell receptor (beta chain) with its context. This clonotype has a handful of counts. Its antigen is not yet known. Base qualities are not at hand, and no much larger clone is one base apart. The data were obtained in a study of blood T cells in healthy people across ages (dated by TCRdb to the mid-2010s). In the study overall: In model experiments, template switching captured about one uniquely barcoded TCR beta cDNA molecule for every two T cells. Using deep sequencing normalized with unique cDNA molecular identifiers, the study measured how TCR beta repertoire diversity changes with age. To avoid experimental bias, donors of different ages were distributed randomly across sequencing lanes. Using the same blood draw, the study looked at two additional independent replicas of 1 million unique cDNA reads for two donors, one aged 18 to 29 and the other aged 80 or older. Donors were grouped into four age groups: young (average roughly 15 years), middle-aged (39), aged (about 60) and long-lived (just over 80).

General conclusions and limits of the study: Compared with the aged group, more naive CD4+ T cells, fewer expanded clones and increased TCR diversity were shown by the long-lived group, suggesting age selection. Observed TCR beta diversity per million T cells fell roughly linearly with age, and a significant reduction was already apparent by age about 38. Bulk unsorted PBMC profiling prevented conclusive comparison of naive and antigen-experienced compartments. There was a strong correlation between observed TCR beta diversity and the percentage of naive T cells measured by flow cytometry. Because donor CMV infection status was unknown, age-related changes in expanded clonotypes were potentially confounded. Estimates of total diversity based on one million sequenced T cells were regarded as lower bounds and as underestimates.

Receptor amplification or capture employed 5' RACE. Instrument on record: Illumina HiSeq 2500. A second PCR of roughly 7 to 11 cycles was performed with a sample-barcoded 5' primer and a J-beta primer mix. Each TCR beta cDNA molecule received a unique molecular identifier from a template-switch 5' adaptor carrying 12 random nucleotides. Each sample yielded at least 3 million CDR3-containing paired-end reads. All of the RNA was converted into first-strand cDNA using the Mint cDNA synthesis kit, with a TRBC-specific oligonucleotide serving as the primer. All cDNA was treated with uracil-DNA glycosylase and then went through a first 18-cycle PCR with the universal primers M1SS and BC2_uni_R. The original methods were these. For normalization, 1 million high-quality reads were randomly selected from each sample, with every read carrying a distinct molecular identifier. Instead of being binned into consensus sequences, reads that shared molecular identifiers were thrown out. MiTCR, set to a Q25 quality threshold and the strictest error-elimination algorithm, was used for CDR3 identification, clonotype clustering and error correction. A nonparametric unseen species model using Euler transformation provided a lower-bound estimate of total TCR beta diversity. The raw public reads went through TCRdb reprocessing: fastp at Q25, MiXCR clone calling, in-frame beta chains kept. CDR3 protein sequences are deduplicated, and each keeps its most common genes and DNA. The V and J calls and clone size are TCRdb's, not the authors'. Across this sample there are approximately 880,000 distinct CDR3 sequences, with around 48% seen only once. The top ten constitute roughly 13% of the sample.

The CDR3 holds 15 amino acids from the cysteine to the phenylalanine. Just the 45-base CDR3 DNA is kept, in frame starting at base 1. V sheds 3 bases and J sheds 2 bases, leaving 11 bases between their ends. The roughly 38 donors, aged 6 to 90 years, were systemically healthy Caucasian individuals from Russia. Each donor gave around 9.9 milliliters of peripheral blood, collected into EDTA-treated Vacutainer tubes. PBMCs were isolated by Ficoll-Paque density-gradient centrifugation, with at least 7 million obtained per sample. Trizol reagent was used to extract total RNA from PBMCs, with at least 5 micrograms per sample. Naive CD45RAhigh/CD27high T cell percentages were measured by flow cytometry on a PBMC aliquot from every donor.

The sample consisted of blood. This sequence uses TRBV12-3 or TRBV12-4 and TRBJ1-5; too little of a D gene remains to name it. The sequence came from a man aged 25 to 40 in good health. DNA sequence: TGTGCCAGCAGTTTCTCCCCCTCGGGCAATCAGCCCCAGCATTTT. This yields the protein CASSFSPSGNQPQHF.